A selection of T cell receptor beta chains follows, all from one sample in a study of T cell changes during pregnancy in multiple sclerosis. Sequencing used immunoSEQ multiplex PCR; TCRdb keeps in-frame clones, though not all of them. The table has 90,000 to 100,000 clones, roughly nine tenths seen once. Here the sequenced sample was peripheral blood, taken in the first trimester of pregnancy. These receptor sequences come from a female donor with multiple sclerosis, enrolled in a pregnancy study. CDR3s include the opening cysteine and the closing phenylalanine or tryptophan. The D gene is left open where the match is weak. The listing skips clone size in some rows; elsewhere it reads once, few, many or a size class.

cdr3_aa cdr3_nt cdr3_length j_call d_call v_call clone_size
CASSVGQGANTEAFF TGTGCCAGCAGCGTGGGACAGGGGGCTAACACTGAAGCTTTCTTT 15 TRBJ1-1 TRBD1 TRBV9 NA
CASSVGSGRGTDTQYF TGTGCCAGCAGCGTGGGGAGCGGGAGGGGCACAGATACGCAGTATTTT 16 TRBJ2-3 TRBD2 TRBV9 NA
CASSQEGLAVWEQYF TGCGCCAGCAGCCAAGAGGGACTAGCGGTTTGGGAGCAGTACTTC 15 TRBJ2-7 TRBD2 TRBV4-1 NA
CASSQDAWVSTSGNEQFF TGCGCCAGCAGCCAAGATGCATGGGTCTCTACCTCGGGGAATGAGCAGTTCTTC 18 TRBJ2-1 NA TRBV4-1 NA
CASSLTGGNTEAFF TGTGCCAGCAGTTTGACAGGAGGGAACACTGAAGCTTTCTTT 14 TRBJ1-1 NA TRBV28 NA
CASSGPFSGNTIYF TGTGCCTCCTCAGGTCCGTTCTCTGGAAACACCATATATTTT 14 TRBJ1-3 NA TRBV30 NA
CASSLDRGREKLFF TGTGCCAGCAGCTTAGATCGGGGGAGGGAAAAACTGTTTTTT 14 TRBJ1-4 NA TRBV7-9 NA
CASSWGSGTVFSGNTIYF TGTGCCAGCAGCTGGGGTTCCGGGACAGTCTTCTCTGGAAACACCATATATTTT 18 TRBJ1-3 TRBD1 TRBV5-6 NA
CASSLDPGQGFIEQYF TGCGCCAGCAGCTTAGATCCGGGACAGGGGTTTATCGAGCAGTACTTC 16 TRBJ2-7 TRBD1 TRBV5-1 NA
CATGGTYEGQGNGYTF TGTGCCACCGGGGGAACCTATGAGGGACAGGGTAATGGCTACACCTTC 16 TRBJ1-2 TRBD1 TRBV28 NA
CASRWTGGKKLFF TGTGCCAGCAGATGGACAGGGGGCAAAAAACTGTTTTTT 13 TRBJ1-4 TRBD1 TRBV28 NA
CASSQAGTGRNEQYF TGCGCCAGCAGCCAAGCCGGGACAGGACGGAACGAGCAGTACTTC 15 TRBJ2-7 TRBD1 TRBV4-1 NA
CASRDRAGVSGELFF TGTGCCAGCAGGGACCGAGCGGGAGTTTCCGGGGAGCTGTTTTTT 15 TRBJ2-2 TRBD2 TRBV2 NA
CASSVRESSYEQYF TGTGCCAGCAGCGTACGGGAAAGCTCCTACGAGCAGTACTTC 14 TRBJ2-7 NA TRBV6-1 NA
CASSPSGTSGIRKTQYF TGTGCCAGCAGCCCGAGTGGGACTAGCGGGATCAGAAAGACCCAGTACTTC 17 TRBJ2-5 TRBD2 TRBV7-2 NA
CASSFPGQTDTEAFF TGTGCCAGCAGTTTCCCGGGACAGACTGACACTGAAGCTTTCTTT 15 TRBJ1-1 TRBD1 TRBV28 NA
CASSYGDINTEAFF TGTGCCAGCAGTTACGGGGACATAAACACTGAAGCTTTCTTT 14 TRBJ1-1 NA TRBV6-5 NA
CAWSRSSVGYTF TGTGCCTGGAGTCGGAGCAGTGTTGGCTACACCTTC 12 TRBJ1-2 NA TRBV30 few
CATSSPAQALATNEKLFF TGTGCCACCAGCAGCCCCGCGCAGGCCCTTGCAACTAATGAAAAACTGTTTTTT 18 TRBJ1-4 NA TRBV15 NA
CASSHSGTGSNQPQHF TGTGCCAGCTCTCACAGTGGGACAGGTAGCAATCAGCCCCAGCATTTT 16 TRBJ1-5 TRBD1 TRBV18 NA
CASSAGDGYEQYF TGTGCCAGCAGCGCAGGGGACGGCTACGAGCAGTACTTC 13 TRBJ2-7 NA TRBV6-4 once
CASSMARGPGNTEAFF TGTGCCAGTAGTATGGCCAGGGGCCCCGGGAACACTGAAGCTTTCTTT 16 TRBJ1-1 NA TRBV19 NA
CASSRGTSGRVSTDTQYF TGTGCCAGCAGCCGAGGGACTAGCGGGAGGGTTAGCACAGATACGCAGTATTTT 18 TRBJ2-3 TRBD2 TRBV11-2 NA
CASSPPKTVRSYEQYF TGTGCCAGCAGCCCCCCGAAGACAGTGAGATCCTACGAGCAGTACTTC 16 TRBJ2-7 NA TRBV28 NA
CASSAWTNNQPQHF TGTGCCAGCAGCGCTTGGACAAACAATCAGCCCCAGCATTTT 14 TRBJ1-5 NA TRBV9 NA
CASSFGQGTSNQPQHF TGTGCCAGCAGCTTTGGACAGGGGACTAGCAATCAGCCCCAGCATTTT 16 TRBJ1-5 TRBD1 TRBV7-9 once
CASSARDSQVNEQFF TGTGCCAGCAGCGCCCGGGACAGCCAAGTCAATGAGCAGTTCTTC 15 TRBJ2-1 TRBD1 TRBV7-9 NA
CAWSVGQTSEKLFF TGTGCCTGGAGTGTGGGGCAGACAAGTGAAAAACTGTTTTTT 14 TRBJ1-4 NA TRBV30 NA
CASSLVGRRVAGTTDTQYF TGTGCCAGCAGCTTAGTAGGTCGCAGGGTAGCGGGGACCACAGATACGCAGTATTTT 19 TRBJ2-3 TRBD2 TRBV7-2 NA
CASSSTVNYGYTF TGTGCCAGTAGTTCGACAGTTAACTATGGCTACACCTTC 13 TRBJ1-2 NA TRBV19 NA